This T cell receptor (beta chain) was captured in a study of cytomegalovirus exposure and HLA in healthy donors. Germline assignment: CDR1 SGHRS and CDR2 YFSETQ. The V gene end was trimmed by 0 bases and the J gene end by 7 bases; junction bases not matched to a gene: 9. The CDR3 covers 16 residues. PCR primers comprised 60 Vbeta and 13 Jbeta primers. Measured with immunoSEQ multiplex PCR; TCRdb has only the in-frame clones, and not every one. The sample contains some 150,000 clones, roughly four fifths of which appear only once. The chain joins TRBV5-1 to TRBJ2-7; 11 bases are shared with TRBD1. The sequenced sample was PBMCs. The receptor comes from a man in his forties or fifties in good health and CMV-seropositive. CDR3 nucleotide sequence: TGCGCCAGCAGCTTGGCCTCGGGACAGGGGGAGAGAGAGCAGTACTTC. Protein sequence: CASSLASGQGEREQYF.